This TCR beta chain was documented in a study of cytomegalovirus exposure and HLA in healthy donors. For the study at large: Of some 410 genotyped donors, roughly 81% grouped in the Caucasian-associated ancestry cluster.

Regarding the study as a whole: As a later analysis showed, a missense DCLRE1C variant was linked to trimming of TCR beta V- and J-genes. High specificity and sensitivity for cytomegalovirus status were reported for the classifier.

As regards this clone: What it binds is not known.

There are 15 residues in the CDR3. The V end lost 4 bases, the J end lost 0 bases, and 8 bases lay between the germline ends. Per the germline V gene, CDR1 is SGDLS and CDR2 is YYNGEE. PCR was performed using 60 Vbeta and 13 Jbeta primers. The assay was immunoSEQ multiplex PCR, and TCRdb's table has in-frame clones only and misses some. The sample includes about 180,000 clones, around 80% of them seen just once. This clonotype was obtained from a woman between 55 and 75 years old in good health and CMV-seropositive. The chain employs TRBV9 and TRBJ2-6; D gene ambiguous. Input material: PBMCs. CDR3 sequence: CASSLQVSGANVLTF. CDR3 coding DNA: TGTGCCAGCAGCCTTCAGGTCTCTGGGGCCAACGTCCTGACTTTC.